A selection of T cell receptor beta chains follows, all from one sample in a study of CD8+ T cells in alopecia areata. Sequencing was performed with immunoSEQ multiplex PCR; in TCRdb, only in-frame clones are kept and a portion is missing. The profile shows some 170,000 clones, roughly 66% of them singletons. The sequencing here drew on CD8+ T cells sorted from blood, taken at week 0. These receptors were obtained from a human donor with alopecia areata. The CDR3 runs from the conserved cysteine through the conserved F or W. Each record gives: V gene, clone size, D gene, J gene, CDR3 DNA, CDR3 protein. A D gene is named only where the DNA matches it firmly. The size entry is marked missing in some rows and otherwise reads once, few, many or a size class.

>TRBV13|-|-|TRBJ2-5
TGTGCCAGCAGCTTAGGCAGGGGCCGAGAGACCCAGTACTTC
CASSLGRGRETQYF
>TRBV5-6|-|-|TRBJ1-2
TGTGCCAGCAGCCCATCGACACCGTACTACACCTTC
CASSPSTPYYTF
>TRBV7-9|few|TRBD1|TRBJ1-4
TGTGCCAGCAGCTTAGACGACAGGGACGGTGAAAAACTGTTTTTT
CASSLDDRDGEKLFF
>TRBV7-9|few|-|TRBJ2-6
TGTGCCAGCAGCCCCCCCGGGGCCAACGTCCTGACTTTC
CASSPPGANVLTF
>TRBV19|-|-|TRBJ1-1
TGTGCCAGTATAAGGGGTCCATATAGGGGCACTGAAGCTTTCTTT
CASIRGPYRGTEAFF
>TRBV30|few|-|TRBJ1-2
TGTGCCTGGAGTGTAGGGGGGCTTGGCTACACCTTC
CAWSVGGLGYTF
>TRBV29-1|-|TRBD1|TRBJ2-1
TGCAGCGTTGTGACCGGGACAGGGTCCTACAATGAGCAGTTCTTC
CSVVTGTGSYNEQFF
>TRBV5-6|-|-|TRBJ2-7
TGTGCCAGCAGCTTGGGTAGATACGAGCAGTACTTC
CASSLGRYEQYF
>TRBV7-9|-|-|TRBJ2-2
TGTGCCAGCAGCCCGATGAAGGCGACAGCGAACACCGGGGAGCTGTTTTTT
CASSPMKATANTGELFF
>TRBV10-3|few|TRBD1|TRBJ2-5
TGTGCCACCGAGACAGGGTTGGGAGAGACCCAGTACTTC
CATETGLGETQYF
>TRBV30|-|-|TRBJ2-1
TGTGCCTGGAGTGTAGTCAGGGGCAGGAATGAGCAGTTCTTC
CAWSVVRGRNEQFF
>TRBV4-1|few|-|TRBJ2-1
TGCGCCAGCAGCTTCTACAATGAGCAGTTCTTC
CASSFYNEQFF
>TRBV9|-|TRBD1|TRBJ2-1
TGTGCCAGCAGCGTGACCGGGACAGGGGGCTTGAATGAGCAGTTCTTC
CASSVTGTGGLNEQFF
>TRBV6-5|-|-|TRBJ2-7
TGTGCCAGCAGCCCCGTAGGGGACGAGCAGTACTTC
CASSPVGDEQYF
>TRBV30|-|-|TRBJ1-2
TGTGCCTGGAGTGTCTGGACCAGGGCCGCGAATGGCTACACCTTC
CAWSVWTRAANGYTF
>TRBV25-1|-|TRBD1|TRBJ1-2
TGTGCCAGCAGTGAAAGGGGACAGCCCTATAGTGGCTACACCTTC
CASSERGQPYSGYTF
>TRBV30|-|-|TRBJ1-3
TGTGCCTGGAGTAAAAGGACCTACTCTGGAAACACCATATATTTT
CAWSKRTYSGNTIYF
>TRBV9|once|-|TRBJ2-1
TGTGCCAGCTCCTCGGACCCCAATGAGCAGTTCTTC
CASSSDPNEQFF
>TRBV30|few|-|TRBJ1-1
TGTGCCGGAGATGGATTAGCAGGGGTCACTGAAGCTTTCTTT
CAGDGLAGVTEAFF
>TRBV4-1|-|TRBD1|TRBJ2-7
TGCGCCAGCAGCCAAGACTACCCGACAGGGACGTACGAGCAGTACTTC
CASSQDYPTGTYEQYF
>TRBV7-7|-|-|TRBJ2-1
TGTGCCAGCAGCTTAATGGGGGGGCGGAATGAGCAGTTCTTC
CASSLMGGRNEQFF
>TRBV7-9|-|-|TRBJ2-7
TGTGCCAGCAGCTTAGAGGACAGTTCCGAGCAGTACTTC
CASSLEDSSEQYF
>TRBV30|-|-|TRBJ1-3
TGTGCCTGGGACTCTGGGGGAAACACCATATATTTT
CAWDSGGNTIYF
>TRBV29-1|-|-|TRBJ1-2
TGCAGCGTTGAGGATGGGAACCGGAGGGGCTATGGCTACACCTTC
CSVEDGNRRGYGYTF
>TRBV29-1|-|TRBD1|TRBJ1-2
TGCAGCGCCCGCGGGACAGGGGACTTCTATGGCTACACCTTC
CSARGTGDFYGYTF
>TRBV7-9|-|TRBD1|TRBJ2-3
TGTGCCAGCAGCGCGGACAGGGATACGCAGTATTTT
CASSADRDTQYF
>TRBV30|-|TRBD1|TRBJ1-1
TGTGCCTGGAAACAGGGGTTTCCCACTGAAGCTTTCTTT
CAWKQGFPTEAFF
>TRBV4-1|-|-|TRBJ1-5
TGCGCCAGCAGCCTACGCCCGGGACAAATGGAGAATCAGCCCCAGCATTTT
CASSLRPGQMENQPQHF
>TRBV7-9|-|-|TRBJ2-2
TGTGCCAGCAGCTGGAGGGGGAGATTGAGCGAGGAGCTGTTTTTT
CASSWRGRLSEELFF
>TRBV6-5|-|TRBD1|TRBJ2-5
TGTGCCAGCGGACAGGGGGGAGCCCAAGTCTCCCAGTACTTC
CASGQGGAQVSQYF
>TRBV29-1|-|TRBD2|TRBJ2-5
TGCAGCGTTGAGGGACTAGCGGGGTTCCGGGAGACCCAGTACTTC
CSVEGLAGFRETQYF
>TRBV11-2|-|-|TRBJ2-3
TGTGCCAGCAGCTTACAAGGGTGGCGGGCCCCTTTGGATACGCAGTATTTT
CASSLQGWRAPLDTQYF
>TRBV7-9|-|-|TRBJ2-5
TGTGCCAGCAGCTCGCACCCTGGACTGGGCAGGGTGGACCGGGAGACCCAGTACTTC
CASSSHPGLGRVDRETQYF
>TRBV15|-|TRBD1|TRBJ1-2
TGTGCCACCAGCAGTAACAGGGGTGGTTACTATGGCTACACCTTC
CATSSNRGGYYGYTF
>TRBV19|-|TRBD2|TRBJ2-1
TGTGCCAGTAGCCAAGCGGGGGACAATGAGCAGTTCTTC
CASSQAGDNEQFF
>TRBV4-2|-|TRBD1|TRBJ2-7
TGTGCCAGCAGCCGAGGACAGGGGGCTTACGAGCAGTACTTC
CASSRGQGAYEQYF
>TRBV6-5|-|TRBD1|TRBJ2-2
TGTGCCAGCAGTCCAGACAGGGCCACCGGGGAGCTGTTTTTT
CASSPDRATGELFF
>TRBV27|-|-|TRBJ2-3
TGTGCCAGCAGTTTTCTAGCACCCGCAGATACGCAGTATTTT
CASSFLAPADTQYF
>TRBV7-9|-|TRBD1|TRBJ1-2
TGTGCCAGCAGCTGGGACAGCTATGGCTACACCTTC
CASSWDSYGYTF
>TRBV13|-|-|TRBJ2-5
TGTGCCAGCAGCTTAGGGGCAGGACTTCAAGAGACCCAGTACTTC
CASSLGAGLQETQYF
>TRBV25-1|once|-|TRBJ2-4
TGTGCCACCGATTTGGTACTAGCCAAAAACATTCAGTACTTC
CATDLVLAKNIQYF
>TRBV5-1|few|-|TRBJ1-5
TGCGCCAGCAGCTTGGACAAAGCGACTCAGCCCCAGCATTTT
CASSLDKATQPQHF
>TRBV13|-|TRBD1|TRBJ1-5
TGTGCCAGCAGCTTAGGGACAGGGGATCAGCCCCAGCATTTT
CASSLGTGDQPQHF
>TRBV10-3|-|-|TRBJ1-1
TGTGCCATCAGGACAAGCAACACTGAAGCTTTCTTT
CAIRTSNTEAFF
>TRBV7-8|-|-|TRBJ2-1
TGTGCCAGCAGCTCCCAATCCTACAGGCCCCTCTACAATGAGCAGTTCTTC
CASSSQSYRPLYNEQFF
>TRBV13|-|TRBD2|TRBJ2-5
TGTGCCAGCAGCTTAGGATCGGGGGGAGAAGAGACCCAGTACTTC
CASSLGSGGEETQYF
>TRBV7-9|few|TRBD1|TRBJ2-5
TGTGCCAGCAGCCGATCCGGGGACAGGGGGTCGAGACAAGAGACCCAGTACTTC
CASSRSGDRGSRQETQYF
>TRBV6-1|-|-|TRBJ1-2
TGTGCCAGCAGTATTGACAGCTACTATGGCTACACCTTC
CASSIDSYYGYTF
>TRBV6-5|once|TRBD1|TRBJ2-7
TGTGCCAGCAGCGACGGGACAGGGGGCTCCTACGAGCAGTACTTC
CASSDGTGGSYEQYF
>TRBV4-1|few|-|TRBJ2-3
TGCGCCAGCAGCCAAGAGGATGGACGGTTCACAGATACGCAGTATTTT
CASSQEDGRFTDTQYF
>TRBV19|few|-|TRBJ2-7
TGTGCCAGTGCCCCGGAAGGGCCAATACCAACCTACGAGCAGTACTTC
CASAPEGPIPTYEQYF
>TRBV27|-|TRBD1|TRBJ2-7
TGTGCCAGCAGTTTGGGGGACAGGGGTTACGAGCAGTACTTC
CASSLGDRGYEQYF
>TRBV13|-|-|TRBJ2-5
TGTGCCAGCAGCTTAGGACCAGCTAAAGAGACCCAGTACTTC
CASSLGPAKETQYF
>TRBV5-1|-|-|TRBJ1-6
TGCGCCAGCAGCACGAGGACAGATTCACCCCTCCACTTT
CASSTRTDSPLHF
>TRBV2|once|-|TRBJ2-5
TGTGCCAGTCGTCTTCCGGGACCGGAGTACCAAGAGACCCAGTACTTC
CASRLPGPEYQETQYF
>TRBV6-5|-|-|TRBJ1-1
TGTGCCAGCAGTTACTCGTTGGGGAGGGTCACTGAAGCTTTCTTT
CASSYSLGRVTEAFF